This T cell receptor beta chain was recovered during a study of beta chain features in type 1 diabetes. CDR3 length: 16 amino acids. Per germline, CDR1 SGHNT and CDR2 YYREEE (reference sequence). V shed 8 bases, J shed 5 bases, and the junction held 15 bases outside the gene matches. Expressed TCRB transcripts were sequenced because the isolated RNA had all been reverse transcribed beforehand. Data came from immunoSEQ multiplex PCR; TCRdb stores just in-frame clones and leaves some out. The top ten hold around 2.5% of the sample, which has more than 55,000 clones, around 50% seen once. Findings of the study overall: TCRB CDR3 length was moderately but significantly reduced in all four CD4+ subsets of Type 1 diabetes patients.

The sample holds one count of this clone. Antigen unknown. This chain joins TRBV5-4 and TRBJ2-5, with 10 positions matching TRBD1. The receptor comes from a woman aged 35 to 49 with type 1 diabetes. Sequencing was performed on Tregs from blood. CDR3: CASSPGATGGGETQYF. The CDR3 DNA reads TGTGCCAGTAGCCCGGGCGCGACAGGGGGCGGGGAGACCCAGTACTTC.